These 20 T cell receptor beta chains were sequenced from one sample in a study of molecular identifiers for immune sequencing clone quantification. Each CDR3 protein gets one entry after TCRdb re-called the PCR reads with MiXCR. The sample yields 50,000 to 70,000 distinct CDR3 sequences, about 18% seen once. The sequenced sample consisted of naive CD8+ T cells from blood, with Jurkat cell RNA spiked in. Subset given: FACS-sorted CD8+CD4-CCR7+CD45RA+ naive T cells. These receptors originate from a human donor in good health. Some libraries in this study had Jurkat cell RNA spiked in.

The chain has TRBV5-4 and TRBJ2-1, with unresolved D. The germline V gene has CDR1 SGHNT and CDR2 YYREEE (reference sequence). Trimming removed 0 bases at V and 9 bases at J, with 10 bases between. The CDR3 totals 13 residues. CDR3 nucleotides: TGTGCCAGCAGCTTGGGGCAGACGGCTGAGCAGTTCTTC. Amino acids: CASSLGQTAEQFF.

The chain carries TRBV20-1 and TRBJ2-7; D is perhaps TRBD2 (5 bases). CDR1 and CDR2 (germline): DFQATT, SNEGSKA (reference sequence). The CDR3 is made up of 13 amino acids. Between the trimmed V and J ends, which lost 3 bases and 2 bases, there was a span of 11 bases. The CDR3 DNA follows: TGCAGTGCTAGGACGGGGAGTACCTACGAGCAGTACTTC. This encodes CSARTGSTYEQYF.

Comments on this clonotype: Possible read error: a much larger clone is one base away. This chain links TRBV27 with TRBJ2-3; 9 bases match TRBD2. The CDR3 is 19 residues long. The germline V gene encodes CDR1 MNHEY and CDR2 SMNVEV (reference sequence). The CDR3 DNA reads TGTGCCAGCAGTTCTACCTTTTTAGGGGCGGGAGGGCCATCAGATATGCAGTATTTT. Residues: CASSSTFLGAGGPSDMQYF.

Many counts were recorded for this clonotype. The chain links TRBV5-6 to TRBJ2-3; D remains unclear. CDR1 is SGHDT, CDR2 YYEEEE, per germline. The CDR3 covers 14 residues. The germline V and J ends were trimmed by 3 bases and 0 bases, with 8 bases remaining between them. The CDR3 DNA sequence: TGTGCCAGCAGCTGGACGGTTAGCACAGATACGCAGTATTTT. Translated, it gives CASSWTVSTDTQYF.

This clonotype occurred many times. Here the CDR3 DNA reads TGTGCCAGCAGTTCCCTGGGACTAGCGCTCTACGAGCAGTACTTC. Protein: CASSSLGLALYEQYF. V usage is TRBV6-5 and J usage is TRBJ2-7, with TRBD2 matching over 10 bases. The CDR3 totals 15 residues. After removal of 4 bases from V and 3 bases from J, the junction contained 6 bases not matched to a gene. The germline gives CDR1 MNHEY, CDR2 SVGAGI.

Many counts were recorded for this clonotype. This rearrangement joins TRBV7-9 to TRBJ1-4; maybe TRBD1 (5 bases). This CDR3 has 17 amino acids. Germline V gene data show CDR1 as SEHNR and CDR2 as FQNEAQ (reference sequence). V gave up 4 bases and J gave up 6 bases, with 21 bases separating them. Written as DNA, the CDR3 is TGTGCCAGCAGCTCCCAATCGTCGGGGCCGTGGGATGAAAAACTGTTTTTT. Translated, it gives CASSSQSSGPWDEKLFF. The full variable domain, rest sourced from reference TRBV7-9 and TRBJ1-4, is DTGVSQNPRHKITKRGQNVTFRCDPISEHNRLYWYRQTLGQGPEFLTYFQNEAQLEKSRLLSDRFSAERPKGSFSTLEIQRTEQGDSAMYLCASSSQSSGPWDEKLFFGSGTQLSVL.

There are a few counts of this clonotype. The V gene is TRBV5-4, the J gene TRBJ2-7; TRBD1 agrees at 7 bases. The CDR3 runs 15 residues. Unmatched junction bases numbered 10, after V lost 3 bases and J lost 4 bases. From germline, CDR1 is SGHNT and CDR2 YYREEE (reference sequence). CDR3 sequence (DNA): TGTGCCAGCAGCTCGGGGAAGGGGGCGCGGTACGAGCAGTACTTC. Protein product: CASSSGKGARYEQYF.

This clonotype was seen at least ten times. This sequence joins TRBV5-4 and TRBJ1-1; maybe TRBD1 (6 bases). This CDR3 comprises 13 residues. Germline V lookup: CDR1 SGHNT, CDR2 YYREEE (reference sequence). The ends were cut back, 3 bases at V and 5 bases at J, with 11 bases in the middle. The CDR3 DNA is TGTGCCAGCAGCTCCGGGGGGCTTACTGAAGCTTTCTTT. Translated: CASSSGGLTEAFF.

The J gene is TRBJ2-7, the V gene TRBV9, with 10 bases that match TRBD2. Germline V gene data show CDR1 as SGDLS and CDR2 as YYNGEE. The CDR3 covers 15 residues. With V trimmed by 0 bases and J by 3 bases, 3 bases remained unmatched. The CDR3 DNA reads as TGTGCCAGCAGCGTAGGGGTAGCGGGAGGCTACGAGCAGTACTTC. This gives the protein CASSVGVAGGYEQYF.

The sample holds many counts of this clonotype. CDR3 protein: CAWSVMDANEQFF. CDR3 nucleotide sequence: TGTGCCTGGAGTGTAATGGACGCCAATGAGCAGTTCTTC. J is TRBJ2-1 and V is TRBV30; D not certain. V lost 0 bases to trimming and J lost 6 bases, with 9 bases between them. This CDR3 comprises 13 residues. Per the germline V gene, CDR1 is GTSNPN and CDR2 is SVGIG (reference sequence). The whole variable domain, remainder taken from reference TRBV30 and TRBJ2-1, is SQTIHQWPATLVQPVGSPLSLECTVEGTSNPNLYWYRQAAGRGLQLLFYSVGIGQISSEVPQNLSASRPQDRQFILSSKKLLLSDSGFYLCAWSVMDANEQFFGPGTRLTVL.

This clonotype was seen only a few times. This chain joins TRBV2 and TRBJ2-7; D perhaps matches TRBD1 (5 bases). Trimming shortened V by 3 bases and J by 4 bases, and 10 bases separated the two germline ends. Germline loops: CDR1 SNHLY, CDR2 FYNNEI. The CDR3 loop spans 13 amino acids. The CDR3 nucleotides read TGTGCCAGCAGTGACCCCGACAGATACGAGCAGTACTTC. This encodes CASSDPDRYEQYF. Together with reference TRBV2 and TRBJ2-7, the CDR3 gives the full variable domain: EPEVTQTPSHQVTQMGQEVILRCVPISNHLYFYWYRQILGQKVEFLVSFYNNEISEKSEIFDDQFSVERPDGSNFTLKIRSTKLEDSAMYFCASSDPDRYEQYFGPGTRLTVT.

This clonotype was recorded many times. V and J are TRBV20-1 and TRBJ2-1; D may be TRBD1 (6 bases). The CDR3 is 14 residues long. Germline lookup yields CDR1 DFQATT and CDR2 SNEGSKA (reference sequence). Trimming took off 1 base at V and 8 bases at J, with 15 bases between the two ends. The CDR3 region is CSARGGLMWDEQFF. The CDR3 nucleotides are TGCAGTGCTAGAGGGGGGCTGATGTGGGATGAGCAGTTCTTC.

This clonotype was counted at least ten times. The chain recombines TRBV10-3 with TRBJ2-5; TRBD2 matches at 12 bases. CDR3 length equals 14 residues. The junction had 8 bases not matched to a gene; V was cut back by 10 bases and J by 5 bases. Germline V gene lookup returns CDR1 ENHRY and CDR2 SYGVKD. This CDR3 is CATGLAGSSETQYF. CDR3 DNA sequence: TGTGCCACTGGACTAGCGGGATCCTCGGAGACCCAGTACTTC.

Note on this clonotype: A much larger clone differs from this one at a single base, so this may be a read error. V and J are TRBV27 and TRBJ1-1, with D possibly being TRBD1 (6 bases). This CDR3 region has 14 residues. Germline values: CDR1 MNHEY, CDR2 SMNVEV (reference sequence). CDR3 in amino acids: CASSLGFGDTEASF. The CDR3 DNA reads TGTGCCAGCAGTTTAGGGTTCGGGGACACTGAAGCTTCCTTT.

This chain connects TRBV6-2 or TRBV6-3 to TRBJ2-1; D remains ambiguous. The germline V and J ends were trimmed by 5 bases and 5 bases, with 4 bases remaining between them. This CDR3 has 11 amino acids. Germline CDR1 and CDR2: MNHEY and SVGEGT. The CDR3 here is CASSTNNEQFF. As DNA, the CDR3 is TGTGCCAGCAGTACTAACAATGAGCAGTTCTTC.

Of note for this clonotype: A much larger clone differs by one base, so this may be a read error. V and J are TRBV18 and TRBJ1-4, with a tentative D call TRBD1 (6 bases). Germline-derived CDR1 and CDR2 are KGHSH and LQKENI. This CDR3 region has 16 residues. In DNA, the CDR3 is TGTGCCGGCTCACCAACCGACAGGACAACTAATGAAAAACTGTTTTTT. It yields the protein CAGSPTDRTTNEKLFF.

On this clonotype: Possible read error: a much larger clone is one base away. V usage is TRBV7-2 and J usage is TRBJ2-1; D is unresolved. Germline V lookup: CDR1 SGHTA, CDR2 FQGNSA. V was shortened by 2 bases and J by 5 bases, with 16 bases between the two germline ends. The CDR3 is 16 amino acids. This CDR3 is CASSLLTDGANNEQFF. CDR3 nucleotides: TGTGCCAGCAGCTTACTAACGGACGGAGCCAACAATGAGCAGTTCTTC. The full variable domain, in which reference TRBV7-2 and TRBJ2-1 provide the parts outside the CDR3, is GAGVSQSPSNKVTEKGKDVELRCDPISGHTALYWYRQSLGQGLEFLIYFQGNSAPDKSGLPSDRFSAERTGGSVSTLTIQRTQQEDSAVYLCASSLLTDGANNEQFFGPGTRLTVL.

The sample holds many counts of this clonotype. The genes are TRBV7-2 and TRBJ2-7; 10 bases map to TRBD2. The CDR3 has 14 amino acids. The germline gives CDR1 SGHTA, CDR2 FQGNSA. Germline trimming cut 2 bases from V and 6 bases from J; bases unmatched to any gene: 4. The CDR3 nucleotides read TGTGCCAGCAGCTTATCAGCGGGAGGGGGCGAGCAGTACTTC. The encoded protein is CASSLSAGGGEQYF.

This clonotype showed up many times. The genes are TRBV20-1 and TRBJ2-7; 7 bases align to TRBD2. The CDR3 is 15 amino acids. The V gene's germline CDR1 is DFQATT and CDR2 SNEGSKA (reference sequence). V gave up 6 bases and J gave up 3 bases; unmatched junction bases: 14. The CDR3 loop reads CSAPLLGAGLYEQYF. The CDR3 region has the DNA TGCAGTGCCCCCCTACTAGGAGCGGGGCTCTACGAGCAGTACTTC.

This clonotype was observed many times. V gene TRBV11-2 combines with J gene TRBJ2-1; TRBD2 agrees at 9 bases. The J segment lost 4 bases and the V segment lost 3 bases, leaving 7 bases of the junction unmatched. Germline V gene lookup returns CDR1 SGHAT and CDR2 FQNNGV. This CDR3 has 16 amino acids. CDR3 sequence (DNA): TGTGCCAGCAGCTTTTTTGGGACTAGCCGATACAATGAGCAGTTCTTC. Its translation: CASSFFGTSRYNEQFF.